The 6 T cell receptor beta chains reported below all come from one sample, sequenced in a study of T cell changes during pregnancy in multiple sclerosis. Using immunoSEQ multiplex PCR, the repertoire was profiled, and TCRdb retains in-frame clones only, with some absent. The profile covers 50,000 or so clones, with just over 90% appearing a single time and 1.5% to 2% taken by the ten largest. The sample in question was peripheral blood, obtained in the second trimester of pregnancy. The receptors derive from a female donor with multiple sclerosis, enrolled in a pregnancy study.

J is TRBJ2-7 and V is TRBV11-2, with TRBD2 identical over 7 bases. The V gene's germline CDR1 is SGHAT and CDR2 FQNNGV. This CDR3 is built from 15 residues. J lost 3 bases, V lost 2 bases, and 7 bases had no gene match. The chain's CDR3 is CASSLWDGRHYEQYF. The CDR3 DNA follows: TGTGCCAGCAGCTTATGGGACGGGAGGCACTACGAGCAGTACTTC.

The chain employs TRBV5-3 and TRBJ2-1; 9 bases match TRBD2. TRBV5-3 is annotated as an ORF whose role is uncertain. The CDR3 is 15 residues long. V lost 9 bases to trimming and J lost 5 bases; unmatched junction nucleotides: 12. The DNA of the CDR3 is TGTGCCACCAATAGGACTAGCGATATAAACAATGAGCAGTTCTTC. It encodes CATNRTSDINNEQFF.

Worth noting for this clone: The junction differs from germline at one of its ends, possibly a read error. The J gene is TRBJ2-3, the V gene TRBV7-7; D is uncertain. The CDR3 length is 14 residues. Germline loops: CDR1 SSHAT, CDR2 FNYEAQ (reference sequence). CDR3 DNA sequence: TGTGCTAGCAGCCCCATCGGTAGCACAGATACGCAGTATTTT. It specifies CASSPIGSTDTQYF.

The V gene is TRBV4-2, the J gene TRBJ2-5, with TRBD2 identical over 8 bases. This CDR3 spans 15 amino acids. The J segment lost 5 bases and the V segment lost 2 bases, leaving 7 bases of the junction unmatched. CDR1 is LGHNA and CDR2 is YNFKEQ in the germline V gene. The CDR3 reads CASSQSQREWETQYF. The CDR3 DNA sequence: TGTGCCAGCAGCCAAAGCCAGCGGGAGTGGGAGACCCAGTACTTC.

The J gene is TRBJ2-1, the V gene TRBV6-5; 9 bases match TRBD2. The CDR3 length is 14 residues. Germline V gene sequence: CDR1 MNHEY, CDR2 SVGAGI. V dropped 4 bases and J dropped 2; count of bases not matched to a gene: 0. CDR3 loop: CASSWTSAYNEQFF. In DNA form, the CDR3 reads TGTGCCAGCAGTTGGACTAGCGCCTACAATGAGCAGTTCTTC.

The rearrangement joins TRBV18 to TRBJ2-2; D remains unclear. The CDR3 is 13 amino acids. V shed 3 bases and J shed 4 bases, with 6 bases lying between them. CDR1 is KGHSH, CDR2 LQKENI, per germline. The CDR3 nucleotides read TGTGCCAGCTCACCGTCGGGCACCGGGGAGCTGTTTTTT. It specifies CASSPSGTGELFF. The full variable domain, rest sourced from reference TRBV18 and TRBJ2-2, is NAGVMQNPRHLVRRRGQEARLRCSPMKGHSHVYWYRQLPEEGLKFMVYLQKENIIDESGMPKERFSAEFPKEGPSILRIQQVVRGDSAAYFCASSPSGTGELFFGEGSRLTVL.